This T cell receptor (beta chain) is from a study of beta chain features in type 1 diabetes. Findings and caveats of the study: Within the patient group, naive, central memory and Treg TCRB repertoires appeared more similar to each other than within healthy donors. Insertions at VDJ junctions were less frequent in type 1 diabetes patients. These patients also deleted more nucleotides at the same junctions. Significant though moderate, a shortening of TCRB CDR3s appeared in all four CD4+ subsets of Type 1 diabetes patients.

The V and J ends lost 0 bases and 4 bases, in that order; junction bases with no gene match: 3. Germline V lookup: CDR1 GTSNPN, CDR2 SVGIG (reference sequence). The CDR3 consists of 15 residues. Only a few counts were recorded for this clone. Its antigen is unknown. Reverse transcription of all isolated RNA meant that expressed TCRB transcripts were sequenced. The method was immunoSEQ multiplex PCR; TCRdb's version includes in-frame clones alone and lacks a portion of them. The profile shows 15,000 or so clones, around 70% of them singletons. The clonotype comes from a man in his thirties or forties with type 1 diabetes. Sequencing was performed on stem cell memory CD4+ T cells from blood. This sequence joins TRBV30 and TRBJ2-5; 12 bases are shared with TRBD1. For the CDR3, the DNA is TGTGCCTGGAGTGTAGGGACAGGGGGCAGAGAGACCCAGTACTTC. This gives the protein CAWSVGTGGRETQYF.